This T cell receptor beta chain was captured in a study of blood T cell repertoires in COVID-19. Across the study: COVID-19 samples collected from the United States, Italy and Spain covered acute and convalescent phases. T cells, B-cell-depleted T cells, or PBMCs provided the cDNA or gDNA that served as material.

Germline values: CDR1 SGHRS, CDR2 YFSETQ. J lost 3 bases, V lost 3 bases, and 3 bases had no gene match. The CDR3 is made up of 14 amino acids. Per the original data handling: For nucleated cells, counts were estimated from reference gene primer amplification. The repertoire was sequenced with immunoSEQ multiplex PCR; TCRdb's copy has only in-frame clones and lacks some. That table is the source of V, J and clone size, and D and trimming were worked out from the DNA. The sample comprises about 120,000 clones, approximately 83% of which are singletons, and 6.6% rests with the top ten. The receptor was derived from a man older than 75 with active or convalescent COVID-19. The chain recombines TRBV5-1 with TRBJ2-5; 9 nucleotides agree with TRBD1. Sequenced input: peripheral blood. The DNA of the CDR3 is TGCGCCAGCAGCTCCGGGACAGGGAAAGAGACCCAGTACTTC. Translated, it gives CASSSGTGKETQYF. Full variable domain (outside the CDR3, taken from reference TRBV5-1 and TRBJ2-5): KAGVTQTPRYLIKTRGQQVTLSCSPISGHRSVSWYQQTPGQGLQFLFEYFSETQRNKGNFPGRFSGRQFSNSRSEMNVSTLELGDSALYLCASSSGTGKETQYFGPGTRLLVL.